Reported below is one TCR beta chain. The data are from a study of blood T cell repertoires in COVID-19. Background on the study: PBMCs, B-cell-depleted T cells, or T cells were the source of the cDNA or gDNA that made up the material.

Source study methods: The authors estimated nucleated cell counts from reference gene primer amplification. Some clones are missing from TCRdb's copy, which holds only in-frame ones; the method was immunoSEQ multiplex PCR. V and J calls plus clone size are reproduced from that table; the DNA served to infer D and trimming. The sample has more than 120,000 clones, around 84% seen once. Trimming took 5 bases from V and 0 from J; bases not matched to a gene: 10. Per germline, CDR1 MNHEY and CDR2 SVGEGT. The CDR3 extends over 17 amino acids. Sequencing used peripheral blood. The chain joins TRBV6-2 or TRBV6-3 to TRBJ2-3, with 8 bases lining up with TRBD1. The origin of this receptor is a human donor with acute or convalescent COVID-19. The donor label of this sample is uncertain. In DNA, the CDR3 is TGTGCCAGCAGTCAGGGATGGGGACAGGATAGCACAGATACGCAGTATTTT. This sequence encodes CASSQGWGQDSTDTQYF.